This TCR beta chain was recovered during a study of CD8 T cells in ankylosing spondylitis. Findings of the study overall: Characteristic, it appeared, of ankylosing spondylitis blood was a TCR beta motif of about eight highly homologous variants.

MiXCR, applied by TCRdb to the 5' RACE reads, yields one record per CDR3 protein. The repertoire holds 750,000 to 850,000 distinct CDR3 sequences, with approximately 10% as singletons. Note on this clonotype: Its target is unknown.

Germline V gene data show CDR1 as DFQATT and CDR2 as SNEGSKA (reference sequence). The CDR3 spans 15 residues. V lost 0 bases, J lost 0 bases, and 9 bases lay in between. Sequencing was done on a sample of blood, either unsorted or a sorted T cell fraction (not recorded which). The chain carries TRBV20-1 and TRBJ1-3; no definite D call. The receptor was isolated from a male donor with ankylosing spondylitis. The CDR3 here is CSARDPKGSGNTIYF. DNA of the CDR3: TGCAGTGCTAGAGATCCGAAAGGCTCTGGAAACACCATATATTTT.